The sample holds a few counts of the clone carrying this T cell receptor (beta chain). What it binds is not known. These data originate in a study of cytomegalovirus exposure and HLA in healthy donors. Study summary: As an earlier analysis found, around 190 million T cells yielded about 120 million unique TCR beta sequences.

Study-wide findings and caveats: Apart from CMV serostatus, no immune exposure information was available. Follow-up analysis found HLA locus-dependent TCR association rates, highest for DRB1 and lowest for HLA-C. Reported performance of the classifier showed diagnosis of cytomegalovirus status with high specificity and sensitivity.

Amplification used 60 Vbeta primers and 13 Jbeta primers. The assay was immunoSEQ multiplex PCR, and TCRdb's table has in-frame clones only and misses some. In the table there are roughly 170,000 clones, around 81% of which are singletons. Looked up from germline, CDR1 is PRHDT and CDR2 is FYEKMQ (reference sequence). The junction had 1 base not matched to a gene; V was cut back by 2 bases and J by 2 bases. The CDR3 sequence is 15 residues long. The sequenced sample was PBMCs. The J gene is TRBJ2-1, the V gene TRBV13, with 9 nucleotides matching TRBD2. The receptor was derived from a woman between 25 and 40 years old in good health and CMV-seronegative. For the CDR3, the DNA is TGTGCCAGCAGCTTAAAGCGGGAGGCCTACAATGAGCAGTTCTTC. Translation: CASSLKREAYNEQFF.